This TCR beta chain emerged from a study of Ad26.COV2.S vaccination and SARS-CoV-2 variants. The wider study: Donor was one of the participants in the Ad26.COV2.S arm of the COV1001 trial. Donor got 5x10^10 or 1x10^11 viral particles of Ad26.COV2.S. Study-wide points: An underestimation of total T cell responses may have resulted from the TCR breadth and depth analyses.

TCRdb's copy holds only in-frame clones and misses some; the assay was immunoSEQ multiplex PCR. The table has just under 250,000 clones, roughly 90% seen once. For this clone: No antigen is known for it.

The treatment is: around 19 received Ad26.COV2.S at low or high dose, single or two shots; 5 received placebo; per-sample allocation not given. Specimen acquisition occurred on day 63 following the initial vaccine or placebo injection. An adult aged 18-55 years in Boston served as the donor. This CDR3 spans 18 amino acids. CDR1 and CDR2 from the germline V gene are MNHNS and SASEGT. The V gene end was trimmed by 1 base and the J gene end by 4 bases; junction bases not matched to a gene: 12. The sequencing here drew on peripheral blood, taken in a trial of Ad26.COV2.S vaccine versus placebo. The chain has TRBV6-1 and TRBJ2-2, with 7 bases that match TRBD1. This TCR was recovered from a person aged 18 to 59 who received the Ad26.COV2.S COVID-19 vaccine or a placebo. The CDR3 bases are TGTGCCAGCAGTGAAGGAAAGGGACAGAACCATGGCACCGGGGAGCTGTTTTTT. It is translated as CASSEGKGQNHGTGELFF.